A selection of T cell receptor beta chains follows, all from one sample in a study of TIL therapy for anti-PD-1-resistant metastatic lung cancer. The protocol was immunoSEQ multiplex PCR, while the TCRdb copy is restricted to in-frame clones and leaves out a portion. Seen here are more than 9,000 clones, approximately 52% observed once, and the top ten hold about 7.4%. The material sequenced was tumor tissue, taken at baseline. These receptors all stem from a person aged 25-85 years with non-small cell lung cancer. Each CDR3 is given with its conserved first and last residue. A D gene is named only where the DNA matches it firmly. The size field is filled for only some rows; it gives once, few, many or a size class.

d_call j_call v_call clone_size cdr3_nt cdr3_aa
- TRBJ1-5 TRBV5-8 few TGTGCCAGCAGCCGGGACAGCAATCAGCCCCAGCATTTT CASSRDSNQPQHF
- TRBJ1-1 TRBV20-1 - TGCAGTGCTAGTATCACGGCCTGGGGCACTGAAGCTTTCTTT CSASITAWGTEAFF
TRBD1 TRBJ2-7 TRBV4-1 few TGCGCCAGCAGCCAAGAACCGGTTCTACAGGGGGCCTACGAGCAGTACTTC CASSQEPVLQGAYEQYF
- TRBJ2-3 TRBV5-1 once TGCGCCAGCAGCATCGACTCCCTAGATACGCAGTATTTT CASSIDSLDTQYF
- TRBJ2-5 TRBV20-1 - TGCAGTGCCCGCCAAGAGACCCAGTACTTC CSARQETQYF
- TRBJ1-6 TRBV6-5 - TGTGCCAGCAGGGACCCGGGTTTCTCACCCCTCCACTTT CASRDPGFSPLHF
- TRBJ2-1 TRBV5-1 - TGCGCCAGCAGCTTGACCCGGGGATACAATGAGCAGTTCTTC CASSLTRGYNEQFF
- TRBJ1-4 TRBV28 few TGTGCCAGCAGTTTCTTGGGGGTGCAAGAAAAACTGTTTTTT CASSFLGVQEKLFF
- TRBJ1-2 TRBV27 - TGTGCCAGCAGTTTTCGCTTGGAGGCTAACTATGGCTACACCTTC CASSFRLEANYGYTF
- TRBJ2-7 TRBV12-3/TRBV12-4 - TGTGCCAGCAGCCTGGACGGGGGCGCCGAGCAGTACTTC CASSLDGGAEQYF
TRBD1 TRBJ1-1 TRBV7-6 few TGTGCCAGCAGCTTTTCGGACAGGGGGCGCACTGAAGCTTTCTTT CASSFSDRGRTEAFF
- TRBJ1-3 TRBV11-2 - TGTGCCAGCAGCTTATCGACGGTGAGCTCTGGAAACACCATATATTTT CASSLSTVSSGNTIYF
- TRBJ2-7 TRBV5-1 - TGCGCCAGCAGCTTGGCCGACAGACAGGTAATCTACGAGCAGTACTTC CASSLADRQVIYEQYF
- TRBJ2-3 TRBV28 - TGTGCCAGCAGTGCTCCCCTTCTGAGGGCGAGCGATACGCAGTATTTT CASSAPLLRASDTQYF
- TRBJ1-6 TRBV6-5 few TGTGCCAGCAGTCCACACCTTACCCGTAACCTCCACTTT CASSPHLTRNLHF
- TRBJ2-2 TRBV21-1 - TGTGCCAGCAGCAAAAAGGGTCGTGGAAGATCGGTCGGGGAGCTGTTTTTT CASSKKGRGRSVGELFF
- TRBJ2-7 TRBV11-2 - TGTGCCAGCAGCTTTGCTGGGGGGAACTACGAGCAGTACTTC CASSFAGGNYEQYF
TRBD1 TRBJ2-7 TRBV9 - TGTGCCAGCAGCGTCGGGACAGTCTCCTACGAGCAGTACTTC CASSVGTVSYEQYF
- TRBJ2-2 TRBV27 - TGTGCCAGCAGTTTATTTGCGGGCGGGGAGCTGTTTTTT CASSLFAGGELFF
TRBD1 TRBJ2-2 TRBV7-7 - TGTGCCAGCAGCCAGGGACAGGGTGGGGACACCGGGGAGCTGTTTTTT CASSQGQGGDTGELFF
- TRBJ2-1 TRBV6-6 - TGTGCCAGCAGTTACTCACCAGGGAACAATGAGCAGTTCTTC CASSYSPGNNEQFF
- TRBJ2-7 TRBV28 - TGTGCCAGCAGCCCCCTGCGGCTTTCCTCCTACGAGCAGTACTTC CASSPLRLSSYEQYF
TRBD1 TRBJ1-3 TRBV9 - TGTGCCAGCAGCGTCGACAGGGAGGGGAACACCATATATTTT CASSVDREGNTIYF
TRBD1 TRBJ2-1 TRBV19 medium-sized TGTGCCAGTAGCTGGGACAGGGCCAAAAATGAGCAGTTCTTC CASSWDRAKNEQFF
- TRBJ2-1 TRBV5-1 - TGCGCCAGCAGCTTGGCCGGGGGAGGTCAGATCAATGAGCAGTTCTTC CASSLAGGGQINEQFF
- TRBJ1-5 TRBV6-1 - TGTGCCAGCAGTGAAGCATTCGGGGTCCAGCCCCAGCATTTT CASSEAFGVQPQHF
- TRBJ1-5 TRBV6-1 - TGTACCAGCAGTGAAGGCGTCGAGGGGAGTCCCCAGCATTTT CTSSEGVEGSPQHF
TRBD2 TRBJ2-1 TRBV9 - TGTGCCAGCAGCGTATTCCCGGGGGGTGGCTCCTACAATGAGCAGTTCTTC CASSVFPGGGSYNEQFF
TRBD1 TRBJ2-1 TRBV3-1/TRBV3-2 - TGTGCCAGCAGCCACACCGGGACAGGGATGTCGCCTGAGCAGTTCTTC CASSHTGTGMSPEQFF
- TRBJ2-3 TRBV15 - TGTGCCACCAGCAGAGGTGGCGGAACAGATACGCAGTATTTT CATSRGGGTDTQYF
- TRBJ2-3 TRBV6-2/TRBV6-3 - TGTGCCAGCAGTTACCGTTGGACAGTCACAGATACGCAGTATTTT CASSYRWTVTDTQYF
- TRBJ1-2 TRBV28 - TGTGCCAGCAGTTTTGGAAGGGTTCTTGGCTACACCTTC CASSFGRVLGYTF
- TRBJ2-3 TRBV14 few TGTGCCAGCAGCCCCGGCGGCGGGTATACAGATACGCAGTATTTT CASSPGGGYTDTQYF